This T cell receptor (beta chain) came from a study of T cells in Graves' hyperthyroidism and ophthalmopathy. Study observations and caveats: A model of 13 V-J features distinguished ophthalmopathy from stable hyperthyroidism.

Amplified TCR beta CDR3 regions came from RNA transcripts. The TCR CDR3 first-round RT-PCR relied on the HTBI primer set. TCRdb reanalysed the multiplex PCR reads using MiXCR and keeps one entry per CDR3 protein. Of fewer than 850,000 distinct CDR3 sequences listed, 17% are singletons. Details on this clonotype: Its matching antigen is unknown.

This CDR3 is built from 13 residues. Trimming left V 4 bases short and J 6 bases short, with 9 bases between. Per the germline V gene, CDR1 is LNHNV and CDR2 is YYDKDF (reference sequence). Stable hyperthyroidism: no ophthalmopathy progression over 18 months of follow-up. The sample consisted of blood. The chain employs TRBV15 and TRBJ2-2; D remains ambiguous. The clonotype originates from a man in his forties or fifties with Graves' hyperthyroidism. For the CDR3, the DNA is TGTGCCACCAGCATCCGCCGTCCCGGGGAGCTGTTTTTT. Its translation: CATSIRRPGELFF.